This T cell receptor beta chain derives from a study of blood T cell repertoires in COVID-19 (dated by TCRdb to 2018 to 2020). About the study as a whole: The collaborator samples originated in the United States, Italy and Spain and spanned the acute and convalescent phases of COVID-19. The material from the prospective study consisted of cDNA or gDNA derived from T cells, B-cell-depleted T cells, or PBMCs. Subjects who had been exposed to COVID-19, were actively infected with it, or had recovered from it provided the deeply sampled blood TCRbeta repertoires that made up the dataset. The repertoires were released in a freely available public database meant as a resource for research on the immune response to SARS-CoV-2. The samples were drawn from two sources: the first 160 participants of the ongoing ImmuneRACE study, and over 950 subjects contributed by 6 global collaborators. A de-identified subject ID, COVID-19 status, age in years and sex were almost always included in the sample metadata. Where HLA class I and class II types were available, the types were taken from metadata supplied by the sample provider, not from assay-based typing.

Participants in the prospective study were aged about 18 to 89 years, lived in under 30 United States geographic areas, and enrolled through a virtual design. In the prospective study, cohorts were assigned on the basis of participant-reported clinical history obtained from a screening survey and a study questionnaire. Recovered participants in ImmuneRACE Cohort 3 were defined as having two consecutive negative NP/OP PCR tests, clearance from a healthcare professional, or resolution of symptoms. In the prospective study, whole blood, serum and a nasopharyngeal or oropharyngeal swab were collected from each participant by mobile phlebotomists. Additional blood draws and questionnaires over an approximately 2-month period could optionally be provided by prospective study participants. Prospective study blood samples were shipped either frozen or at room temperature before DNA extraction. For this clone: Its antigen remains undetermined. Base qualities are not recorded, but no much larger clone differs from it by a single base.

What the work shows at the level of the full study, not this receptor alone: How much clinical and demographic metadata was included differed by source and by participant, and the metadata was provided uncurated.

TCRbeta CDR3 regions were amplified from genomic DNA using the immunoSEQ Assay, a bias-controlled multiplex PCR. The study's processing was this. Within the assay, amplification of reference gene primers was used to estimate how many nucleated cells each sample contained. To quantify the absolute abundance of each unique TCRbeta CDR3 rearrangement, sequence reads were collapsed and filtered. For each sample, productive Simpson clonality was calculated as the square root of Simpson's diversity index across productive rearrangements. TCRdb retrieved this table from immuneACCESS and kept in-frame rearrangements only. Not all clones are present; in checked studies, unresolved V genes account for under half, and no reason is known for the remainder. The DNA was the basis for D and trimming; V, J and clone size are from that table. For this sample there are approximately 220,000 clones; over 80% appear just once. The ten biggest clones cover 5.5% to 7.5% of the sample.

The CDR3 goes from the cysteine to the phenylalanine over 14 residues. Only the CDR3 DNA stays, 42 bases, in frame from base 1. Trimmed from V: 7 bases; trimmed from J: 7 bases; junction bases lacking a gene match: 10. CDR1 and CDR2 are drawn from the germline V gene: MDHEN, SYDVKM. The chain uses TRBV28 and TRBJ1-2; the central 9 bases match TRBD1. Sequenced input: PBMCs or T cells enriched from blood (not recorded which). This clonotype was sampled from a woman aged 40 to 49 who had recovered from COVID-19. The CDR3 is CASIFDRGRSGYTF. The sequenced DNA: TGTGCCAGCATTTTCGACAGGGGGAGGAGTGGCTACACCTTC.